The 22 T cell receptor beta chains in this list originate from one sample, sequenced in a study of OX40 agonist ivuxolimab in advanced cancers. The method was immunoSEQ multiplex PCR; TCRdb's version includes in-frame clones alone and lacks a portion of them. The sample holds 60,000 to 75,000 clones, around 90% seen once. The sample consisted of CD4+ or CD8+ T cells sorted from blood, taken in a trial of the OX40 agonist ivuxolimab. The receptors stem from an adult with an advanced solid tumor such as melanoma, head and neck, liver or kidney cancer.

V usage is TRBV6-1 and J usage is TRBJ1-2, with a possible D match to TRBD1 (5 bases). Trimming took 5 bases from V and 6 from J, leaving 13 bases between them. CDR1 is MNHNS and CDR2 is SASEGT in the germline V gene. The CDR3 is 13 amino acids. The CDR3 loop reads CASSYEGINGYTF. The CDR3 DNA sequence: TGTGCCAGCAGTTATGAGGGGATTAATGGCTACACCTTC.

This clone was observed a single time. The chain joins TRBV28 to TRBJ1-1; TRBD1 matches at 8 bases. Germline CDR1 is MDHEN and CDR2 is SYDVKM. J lost 10 bases, V lost 10 bases, and 11 bases had no gene match. The CDR3 covers 12 residues. The CDR3 reads CATRTGTGRAFF. Written as DNA, the CDR3 is TGTGCCACACGGACAGGGACTGGGAGAGCTTTCTTT.

The chain couples TRBV7-9 to TRBJ1-1; 7 bases are a match to TRBD1. Germline V gene data show CDR1 as SEHNR and CDR2 as FQNEAQ (reference sequence). V shed 1 base, J shed 13 bases, and the junction held 15 bases outside the gene matches. The CDR3 sequence is 15 residues long. The CDR3 loop reads CASSLDARQGGKGFF. CDR3 bases: TGTGCCAGCAGCTTAGACGCGAGGCAGGGGGGTAAAGGTTTCTTT.

The chain is built from TRBV6-6 and TRBJ2-2, with 7 nucleotides matching TRBD2. The CDR3 runs to 16 residues. Germline trimming cut 7 bases from V and 4 bases from J; bases unmatched to any gene: 12. Germline CDR1 is MNHNY and CDR2 is SVGAGI (reference sequence). CDR3 sequence reads: CASTPRSGAGTGELFF. The CDR3 nucleotides read TGTGCCAGCACTCCAAGGAGCGGGGCCGGCACCGGGGAGCTGTTTTTT.

V gene TRBV5-6 combines with J gene TRBJ2-1; 13 bases line up with TRBD2. The J segment lost 4 bases and the V segment lost 5 bases, leaving 6 bases of the junction unmatched. This CDR3 region has 16 residues. Germline V gene data show CDR1 as SGHDT and CDR2 as YYEEEE. The CDR3 loop reads CASSRRLAGGYNEQFF. The CDR3 DNA follows: TGTGCCAGCAGTCGGAGACTAGCGGGGGGTTACAATGAGCAGTTCTTC.

This clone was recorded only once. The rearrangement joins TRBV19 to TRBJ1-4, with TRBD1 as a possible D gene (6 bases). The CDR3 length is 16 residues. Trimming cost V 4 bases and J 0 bases, with 12 bases left between them. The germline CDR1 and CDR2 sequences are LNHDA and SQIVND (reference sequence). The CDR3, as DNA: TGTGCCAGTAGTAGAGGACAGCCTACAACTAATGAAAAACTGTTTTTT. Translating it yields CASSRGQPTTNEKLFF.

This clone was seen a few times. The chain employs TRBV6-4 and TRBJ2-4; 7 nucleotides line up with TRBD1. CDR1 and CDR2 from the germline V gene are MRHNA and SNTAGT. The length of the CDR3 is 18 residues. V gave up 2 bases and J gave up 2 bases; unmatched junction bases: 12. CDR3 sequence: CASSDTSTGNRTKNIQYF. CDR3 DNA sequence: TGTGCCAGCAGTGACACTTCGACAGGGAACCGGACCAAAAACATTCAGTACTTC.

This clone was observed a handful of times. The chain couples TRBV19 to TRBJ1-2; tentative D call: TRBD1 (5 bases). Trimming took off 6 bases at V and 6 bases at J, with 20 bases between the two ends. The germline gives CDR1 LNHDA, CDR2 SQIVND (reference sequence). The CDR3 sequence is 15 residues long. In DNA, the CDR3 is TGTGCCAGTAGATATATAGGGGAGGGACGGCATGGCTACACCTTC. Protein: CASRYIGEGRHGYTF.

This clone was counted between two and nine times. This chain links TRBV11-1 with TRBJ2-2, with a tentative D call TRBD2 (7 bases). Germline values: CDR1 SGHAT, CDR2 FQDESV (reference sequence). The CDR3 is 15 amino acids. The ends were cut back, 5 bases at V and 4 bases at J, with 14 bases in the middle. The CDR3 region has the DNA TGTGCCAGCAGCCCTCGCGGGGGCATCACCGGGGAGCTGTTTTTT. Protein: CASSPRGGITGELFF. Looking up the rest from reference TRBV11-1 and TRBJ2-2 gives the full variable domain: EAEVAQSPRYKITEKSQAVAFWCDPISGHATLYWYRQILGQGPELLVQFQDESVVDDSQLPKDRFSAERLKGVDSTLKIQPAELGDSAMYLCASSPRGGITGELFFGEGSRLTVL.

The chain couples TRBV18 to TRBJ1-4, with D perhaps matching TRBD1 (5 bases). V was pared by 5 bases and J by 3 bases, with 7 bases between. Per the germline V gene, CDR1 is KGHSH and CDR2 is LQKENI. The CDR3 totals 13 residues. CDR3 in amino acids: CASSDSPNEKLFF. CDR3 DNA: TGTGCCAGCTCAGACAGCCCTAATGAAAAACTGTTTTTT.

This sequence joins TRBV5-4 and TRBJ2-1, with D uncertain. CDR3 length: 13 residues. The ends were cut back, 0 bases at V and 9 bases at J, with 10 bases in the middle. CDR1 and CDR2 (germline): SGHNT, YYREEE (reference sequence). Written as DNA, the CDR3 is TGTGCCAGCAGCTTGGGCCCCAGGAGTGAGCAGTTCTTC. As protein: CASSLGPRSEQFF.

This rearrangement joins TRBV14 to TRBJ1-2; 9 bases are shared with TRBD1. Germline V gives CDR1 SGHDN, CDR2 FVKESK. The CDR3 has 16 amino acids. V lost 4 bases, J lost 5 bases, and 11 bases stayed unmatched. The CDR3: CASSPPGDRVGYGYTF. The CDR3 nucleotides are TGTGCCAGCAGCCCTCCCGGGGACAGGGTTGGGTATGGCTACACCTTC.

The rearrangement uses TRBV7-9 and TRBJ2-3, with 13 bases identical to TRBD2. Germline V gives CDR1 SEHNR, CDR2 FQNEAQ (reference sequence). The CDR3 has 16 residues. Trimming took 5 bases from V and 4 from J; bases not matched to a gene: 6. The CDR3 is CASSLGTSGTADTQYF. The DNA of the CDR3 is TGTGCCAGCAGCCTAGGGACTAGCGGGACCGCAGATACGCAGTATTTT.

The chain employs TRBV28 and TRBJ1-6; D remains ambiguous. V was cut by 6 bases and J by 10 bases, with 13 bases left in between. Germline V lookup: CDR1 MDHEN, CDR2 SYDVKM. CDR3 length: 13 residues. The CDR3 region has the DNA TGTGCCAGCAGACCGGGAAACCCATCACCCCTCCACTTT. This sequence encodes CASRPGNPSPLHF.

This chain connects TRBV5-4 to TRBJ1-6; 10 bases match TRBD1. CDR1 is SGHNT and CDR2 is YYREEE in the germline V gene (reference sequence). CDR3 length equals 14 residues. V dropped 4 bases and J dropped 8; count of bases not matched to a gene: 3. CDR3 nucleotide sequence: TGTGCCAGCAGCCAAGGACAGGGGGATTCACCCCTCCACTTT. This sequence encodes CASSQGQGDSPLHF.

V and J are TRBV19 and TRBJ2-5; the D gene is possibly TRBD2 (7 bases). The germline gives CDR1 LNHDA, CDR2 SQIVND (reference sequence). V was pared by 4 bases and J by 5 bases, with 20 bases between. The CDR3 has 16 residues. CDR3: CASSRGASGEIETQYF. In DNA form, the CDR3 reads TGTGCCAGTAGTAGGGGGGCTAGCGGTGAGATCGAGACCCAGTACTTC.

V usage is TRBV9 and J usage is TRBJ1-1, with unresolved D. This CDR3 region has 13 residues. The germline V gene has CDR1 SGDLS and CDR2 YYNGEE. Deletions cut 0 bases from V and 3 bases from J, with 6 bases between. This chain's CDR3 is CASSVAGDTEAFF. In DNA, the CDR3 is TGTGCCAGCAGCGTAGCTGGGGACACTGAAGCTTTCTTT.

The table lists this clone with a count of one. This chain uses TRBV7-9 with TRBJ1-1; no reliable D call. Germline V lookup: CDR1 SEHNR, CDR2 FQNEAQ (reference sequence). The V end was cut by 11 bases, the J end by 0 bases, with 25 bases between. This CDR3 comprises 17 residues. CDR3 DNA sequence: TGTGCCGGCAAAAGCCTCCCCCTAGACGGGATGAACACTGAAGCTTTCTTT. Protein sequence: CAGKSLPLDGMNTEAFF.

The chain carries TRBV19 and TRBJ2-3, with 7 bases that match TRBD2. Germline V lookup: CDR1 LNHDA, CDR2 SQIVND (reference sequence). The CDR3 has 16 amino acids. J lost 0 bases, V lost 4 bases, and 7 bases had no gene match. The CDR3 coding sequence is TGTGCCAGTAGTACCTCTAGCGGATATAGCACAGATACGCAGTATTTT. Protein sequence: CASSTSSGYSTDTQYF.

About this clone itself: One end of the junction fails to match germline, which may point to a read error. This sequence joins TRBV6-1 and TRBJ2-5; the D gene could be TRBD1 or TRBD2 (5 bases each). The CDR3 runs 11 residues. CDR1 and CDR2 from the germline V gene are MNHNS and SASEGT. The CDR3 sequence is CASRSRDQQNF. The CDR3 bases are TGTGCCAGCAGGTCCCGGGACCAACAAAACTTC.

This chain uses TRBV10-1 with TRBJ2-3; 8 nucleotides match TRBD2. CDR1 is WNHNN, CDR2 SYGVQD, per germline (reference sequence). After removal of 3 bases from V and 4 bases from J, the junction contained 3 bases not matched to a gene. CDR3 length equals 14 residues. The CDR3, as DNA: TGCGCCAGCAGTGAAACGGGAGGGGCAGATACGCAGTATTTT. It codes for CASSETGGADTQYF.

This clone was recorded once. The rearrangement joins TRBV15 to TRBJ2-2, with a tentative D call TRBD1 (6 bases). This CDR3 has 15 residues. The germline gives CDR1 LNHNV, CDR2 YYDKDF (reference sequence). V lost 2 bases and J 3 bases, leaving 10 bases between the germline ends. The CDR3 DNA reads TGTGCCACCAGCAGAAGAGGGGGAGACACCGGGGAGCTGTTTTTT. Residues: CATSRRGGDTGELFF. The full variable domain, completed using reference TRBV15 and TRBJ2-2, is DAMVIQNPRYQVTQFGKPVTLSCSQTLNHNVMYWYQQKSSQAPKLLFHYYDKDFNNEADTPDNFQSRRPNTSFCFLDIRSPGLGDTAMYLCATSRRGGDTGELFFGEGSRLTVL.